This T cell receptor (beta chain) was sequenced for a study of blood T cells in healthy people across ages. Whole-study findings and limits: Greater diversity and more naive CD4+ cells were seen in long-lived donors than in aged donors.

Notes on this clonotype: Antigen specificity is unknown.

It was with a sample-barcoded 5' primer and a J-beta primer mix that a second PCR of about 6 to 11 cycles was run. Samples each returned at least 2.5 million CDR3-containing paired-end reads. Each CDR3 protein gets one entry after TCRdb re-called the 5' RACE reads with MiXCR. The table records fewer than 1.5 million distinct CDR3 sequences, 42% of them present only once. V lost 4 bases to trimming and J lost 8 bases; unmatched junction nucleotides: 6. The CDR3 covers 15 residues. Per germline, CDR1 SGHRS and CDR2 YFSETQ. Total RNA was isolated from each sample in quantities of at least 6 micrograms. The chain carries TRBV5-1 and TRBJ2-1, with 13 bases that match TRBD2. This receptor was taken from a woman between 18 and 29 years old in good health. Sequenced: blood. CDR3 loop: CASSQGLAGRDEQFF. In DNA form, the CDR3 reads TGCGCCAGCAGCCAGGGACTAGCGGGGAGGGATGAGCAGTTCTTC.